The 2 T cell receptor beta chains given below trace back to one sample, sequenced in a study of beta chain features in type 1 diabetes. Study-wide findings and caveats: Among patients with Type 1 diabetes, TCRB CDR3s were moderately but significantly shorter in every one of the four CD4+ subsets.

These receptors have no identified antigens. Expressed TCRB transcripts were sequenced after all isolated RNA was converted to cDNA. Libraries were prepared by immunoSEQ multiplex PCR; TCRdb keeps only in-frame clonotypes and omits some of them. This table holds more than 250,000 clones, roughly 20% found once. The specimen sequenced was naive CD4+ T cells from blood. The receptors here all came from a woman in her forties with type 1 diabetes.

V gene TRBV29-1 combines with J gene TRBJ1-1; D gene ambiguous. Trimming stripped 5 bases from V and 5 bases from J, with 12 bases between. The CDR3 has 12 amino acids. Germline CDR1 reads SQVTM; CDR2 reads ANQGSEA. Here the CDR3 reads CSVMDFGTEAFF. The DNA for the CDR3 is TGCAGCGTTATGGACTTCGGTACTGAAGCTTTCTTT.

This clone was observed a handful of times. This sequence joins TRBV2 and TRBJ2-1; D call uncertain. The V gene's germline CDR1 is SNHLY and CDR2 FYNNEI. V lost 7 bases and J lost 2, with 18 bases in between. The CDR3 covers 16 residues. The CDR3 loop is CASTSRELSAYNEQFF. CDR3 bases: TGTGCCAGCACCTCGCGAGAGCTTTCTGCCTACAATGAGCAGTTCTTC.